The 2 T cell receptor beta chains in this list originate from one sample, sequenced in a study of identical twins. Each CDR3 protein gets one entry after TCRdb re-called the 5' RACE reads with MiXCR. The sample has about 250,000 distinct CDR3 sequences; around 8.8% are singletons. The same specimen was also included in a second study, on yellow fever vaccine responses in identical twins.

The sample comprised CD8+ T cells sorted from blood. These receptors came from a woman younger than 30 in good health.

Many counts were recorded for this clonotype. The CDR3 here is CSVGRLAERSLAYEQYF. In DNA, the CDR3 is TGCAGCGTGGGACGACTAGCGGAACGCAGCCTGGCCTACGAGCAGTACTTC. V and J are TRBV29-1 and TRBJ2-7; 9 bases line up with TRBD2. Germline loops: CDR1 SQVTM, CDR2 ANQGSEA. V lost 6 bases and J lost 2; bases outside the gene matches: 17. The CDR3 has 17 residues.

This clonotype was counted many times. The chain joins TRBV20-1 to TRBJ1-2; D gene ambiguous. Deletions cut 0 bases from V and 2 bases from J, with 13 bases between. CDR1 DFQATT and CDR2 SNEGSKA come from the germline V gene (reference sequence). The CDR3 spans 15 residues. CDR3 sequence: CSARDWSVTNYGYTF. In DNA, the CDR3 is TGCAGTGCTAGAGATTGGTCCGTTACCAACTATGGCTACACCTTC.